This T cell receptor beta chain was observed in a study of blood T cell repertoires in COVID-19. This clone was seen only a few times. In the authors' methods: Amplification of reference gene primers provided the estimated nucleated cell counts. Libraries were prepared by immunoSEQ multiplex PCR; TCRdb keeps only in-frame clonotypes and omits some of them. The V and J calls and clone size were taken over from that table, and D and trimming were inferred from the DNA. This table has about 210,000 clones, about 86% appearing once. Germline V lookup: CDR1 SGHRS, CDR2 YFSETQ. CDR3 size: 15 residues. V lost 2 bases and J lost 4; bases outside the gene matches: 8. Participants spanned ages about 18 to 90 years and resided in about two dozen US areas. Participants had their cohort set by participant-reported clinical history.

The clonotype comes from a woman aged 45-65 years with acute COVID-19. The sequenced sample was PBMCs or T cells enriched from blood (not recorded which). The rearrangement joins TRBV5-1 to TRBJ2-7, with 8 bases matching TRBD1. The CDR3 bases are TGCGCCAGCAGCTTTATCCAGGGGGCGGGGTACGAGCAGTACTTC. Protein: CASSFIQGAGYEQYF.